This T cell receptor beta chain came from a study of T-cell reconstitution after alpha-beta-depleted transplantation in children (dated by TCRdb to about 2016). Turning to the overall study: The study quantitatively tracked T-cell immune reconstitution after TCRalphabeta/CD19-depleted allogeneic hematopoietic cell transplantation in children using TCR repertoire profiling.

Libraries were prepared through PCR. Sequencing was carried out with an Illumina HiSeq 2500. TCR library preparation used molecular barcoding, with unique molecular identifiers applied to normalize quantification of the TCRbeta repertoire. In TCRdb, the public reads were trimmed at Q25 with fastp and aligned with MiXCR, with productive beta chains retained. Each record represents a unique CDR3 protein, reported with the most common genes and DNA among its rows. Recorded for this sample are 90,000 to 130,000 distinct CDR3 sequences; approximately 10% of them occurred a single time. About 7.3% of the sample belongs to the ten largest clones. The CDR3 numbers 11 residues from cysteine through phenylalanine. The entry retains the CDR3 DNA only, 33 bases that are in frame from base 1. V drops 3 bases and J drops 4 bases, leaving 3 bases in between. CDR1 and CDR2 (LNHNV, YYDKDF) derive from the germline V gene (reference sequence).

This clonotype appeared many times. The specificity of this receptor is unknown. The sample holds no much larger clone one base away, and base qualities are not on file. Sequenced here: PBMCs from the stem cell graft donor, sampled from the stem cell graft. The receptor was isolated from a human donor who donated a stem cell graft to a child with acute lymphoblastic leukemia. The rearranged segments are TRBV15 and TRBJ2-5, with no reliable assignment of the D segment. In nucleotides, the sequence is TGTGCCACCAGCAGGAGAGAGACCCAGTACTTC. Its translation is CATSRRETQYF.